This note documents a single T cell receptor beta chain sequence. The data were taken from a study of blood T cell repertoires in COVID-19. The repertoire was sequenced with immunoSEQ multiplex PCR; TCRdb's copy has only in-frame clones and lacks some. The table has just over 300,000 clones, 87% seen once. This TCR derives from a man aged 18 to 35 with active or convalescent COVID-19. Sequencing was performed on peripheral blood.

Here the CDR3 DNA reads TGTGCCAGCAGCATAACAGGGGGCTACACCTTC. It yields the protein CASSITGGYTF. This rearrangement joins TRBV28 to TRBJ1-2, with D perhaps TRBD1 (6 bases). Germline V CDR1 and CDR2: MDHEN, SYDVKM. The V and J ends lost 6 bases and 8 bases respectively, with 10 bases between them. This CDR3 has 11 amino acids.